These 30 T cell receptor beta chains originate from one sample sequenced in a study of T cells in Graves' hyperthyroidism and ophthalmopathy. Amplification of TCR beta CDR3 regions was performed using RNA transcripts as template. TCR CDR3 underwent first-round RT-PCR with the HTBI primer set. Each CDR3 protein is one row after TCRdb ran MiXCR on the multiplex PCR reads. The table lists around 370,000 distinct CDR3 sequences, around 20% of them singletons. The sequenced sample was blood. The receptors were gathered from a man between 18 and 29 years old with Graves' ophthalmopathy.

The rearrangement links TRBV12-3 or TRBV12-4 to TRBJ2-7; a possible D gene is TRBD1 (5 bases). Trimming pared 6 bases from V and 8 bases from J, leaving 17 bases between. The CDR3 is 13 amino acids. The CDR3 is CASSTTGREKQYF. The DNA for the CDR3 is TGTGCCAGCAGCACTACAGGAAGGGAAAAGCAGTACTTC.

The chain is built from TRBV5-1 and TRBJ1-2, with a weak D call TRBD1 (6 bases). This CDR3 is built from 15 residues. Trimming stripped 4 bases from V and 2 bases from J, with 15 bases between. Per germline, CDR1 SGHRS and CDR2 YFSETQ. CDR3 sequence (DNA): TGCGCCAGCAGCCTCTGGGACACCACAAACTATGGCTACACCTTC. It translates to CASSLWDTTNYGYTF.

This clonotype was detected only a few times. The CDR3 is CASSQPGQGGEQYF. CDR3 DNA sequence: TGCGCCAGCAGCCAACCGGGACAGGGCGGCGAGCAGTACTTC. The gene calls are TRBV4-1 and TRBJ2-7; 9 nucleotides align to TRBD1. Germline trimming cut 2 bases from V and 6 bases from J; bases unmatched to any gene: 5. This CDR3 comprises 14 residues. Germline V gives CDR1 MGHRA, CDR2 YSYEKL.

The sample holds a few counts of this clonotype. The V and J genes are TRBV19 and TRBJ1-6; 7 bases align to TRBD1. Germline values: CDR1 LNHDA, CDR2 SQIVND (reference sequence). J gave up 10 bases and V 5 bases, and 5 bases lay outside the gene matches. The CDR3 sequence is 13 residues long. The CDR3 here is CASSPDRDSPLHF. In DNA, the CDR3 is TGTGCCAGTAGTCCCGACAGGGACTCACCCCTCCACTTT.

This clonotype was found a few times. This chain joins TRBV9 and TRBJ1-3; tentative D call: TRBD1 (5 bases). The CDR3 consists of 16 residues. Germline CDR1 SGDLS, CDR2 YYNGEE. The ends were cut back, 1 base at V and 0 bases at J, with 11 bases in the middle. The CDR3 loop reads CASSVTDSFSGNTIYF. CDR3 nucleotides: TGTGCCAGCAGCGTAACAGACAGCTTCTCTGGAAACACCATATATTTT.

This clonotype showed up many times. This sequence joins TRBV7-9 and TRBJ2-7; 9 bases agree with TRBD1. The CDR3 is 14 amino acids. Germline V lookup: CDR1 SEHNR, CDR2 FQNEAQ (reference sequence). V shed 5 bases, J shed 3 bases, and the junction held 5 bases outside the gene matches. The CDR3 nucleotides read TGTGCCAGCAGCACCCGGGACAGGGTCTACGAGCAGTACTTC. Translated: CASSTRDRVYEQYF.

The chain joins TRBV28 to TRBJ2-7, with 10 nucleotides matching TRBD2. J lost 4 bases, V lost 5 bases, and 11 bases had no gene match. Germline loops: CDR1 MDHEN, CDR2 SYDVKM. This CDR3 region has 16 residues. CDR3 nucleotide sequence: TGTGCCAGCAGTGCCCCTCTAGCGGGAGCGTTGTACGAGCAGTACTTC. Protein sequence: CASSAPLAGALYEQYF.

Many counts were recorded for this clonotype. DNA for the CDR3: TGTGCCAGCAGACAGGGGGCAGAGCAGCCCCAGCATTTT. This gives the protein CASRQGAEQPQHF. The rearrangement uses TRBV12-3 or TRBV12-4 and TRBJ1-5; TRBD1 aligns across 9 bases. The CDR3 contains 13 residues. J gave up 7 bases and V 6 bases, and 4 bases lay outside the gene matches.

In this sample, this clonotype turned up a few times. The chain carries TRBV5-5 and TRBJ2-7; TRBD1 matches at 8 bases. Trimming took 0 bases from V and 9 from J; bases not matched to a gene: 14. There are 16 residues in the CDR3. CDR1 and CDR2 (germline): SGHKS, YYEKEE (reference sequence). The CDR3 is CASSLANQGAIVGQYF. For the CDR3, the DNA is TGTGCCAGCAGCTTGGCGAACCAGGGGGCGATTGTGGGGCAGTACTTC. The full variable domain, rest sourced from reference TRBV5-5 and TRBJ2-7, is DAGVTQSPTHLIKTRGQQVTLRCSPISGHKSVSWYQQVLGQGPQFIFQYYEKEERGRGNFPDRFSARQFPNYSSELNVNALLLGDSALYLCASSLANQGAIVGQYFGPGTRLTVT.

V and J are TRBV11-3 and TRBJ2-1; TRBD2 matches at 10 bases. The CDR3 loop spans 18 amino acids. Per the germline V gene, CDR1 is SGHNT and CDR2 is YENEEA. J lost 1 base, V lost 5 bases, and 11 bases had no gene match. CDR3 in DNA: TGTGCCAGCAGCCCGACCCTAGGACTAGCGGTTTCCTACAATGAGCAGTTCTTC. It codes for CASSPTLGLAVSYNEQFF. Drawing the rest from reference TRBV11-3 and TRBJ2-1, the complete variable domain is EAGVVQSPRYKIIEKKQPVAFWCNPISGHNTLYWYLQNLGQGPELLIRYENEEAVDDSQLPKDRFSAERLKGVDSTLKIQPAELGDSAVYLCASSPTLGLAVSYNEQFFGPGTRLTVL.

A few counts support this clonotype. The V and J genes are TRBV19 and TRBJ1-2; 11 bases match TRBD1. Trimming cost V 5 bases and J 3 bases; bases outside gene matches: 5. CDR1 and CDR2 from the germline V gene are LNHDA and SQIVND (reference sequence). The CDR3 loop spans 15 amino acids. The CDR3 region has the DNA TGTGCCAGTAGTTCGGACAGGGGGCAGGACTATGGCTACACCTTC. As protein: CASSSDRGQDYGYTF. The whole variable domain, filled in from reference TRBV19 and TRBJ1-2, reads DGGITQSPKYLFRKEGQNVTLSCEQNLNHDAMYWYRQDPGQGLRLIYYSQIVNDFQKGDIAEGYSVSREKKESFPLTVTSAQKNPTAFYLCASSSDRGQDYGYTFGSGTRLTVV.

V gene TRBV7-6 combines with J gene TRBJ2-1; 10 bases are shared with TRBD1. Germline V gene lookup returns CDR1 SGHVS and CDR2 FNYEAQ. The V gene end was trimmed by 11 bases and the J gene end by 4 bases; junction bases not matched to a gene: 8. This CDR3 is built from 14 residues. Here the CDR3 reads CALEGTGDYNEQFF. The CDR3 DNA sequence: TGTGCCCTGGAGGGGACAGGGGATTACAATGAGCAGTTCTTC.

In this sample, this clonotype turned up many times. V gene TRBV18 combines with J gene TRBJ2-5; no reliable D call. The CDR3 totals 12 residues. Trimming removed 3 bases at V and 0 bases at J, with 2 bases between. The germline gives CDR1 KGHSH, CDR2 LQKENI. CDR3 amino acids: CASSPDQETQYF. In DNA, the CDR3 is TGTGCCAGCTCACCCGACCAAGAGACCCAGTACTTC.

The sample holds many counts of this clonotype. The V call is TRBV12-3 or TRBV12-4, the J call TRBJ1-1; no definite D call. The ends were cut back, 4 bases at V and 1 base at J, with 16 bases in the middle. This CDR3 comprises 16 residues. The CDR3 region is CASSSDGWVSNTEAFF. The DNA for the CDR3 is TGTGCCAGCAGTTCCGACGGCTGGGTCTCGAACACTGAAGCTTTCTTT.

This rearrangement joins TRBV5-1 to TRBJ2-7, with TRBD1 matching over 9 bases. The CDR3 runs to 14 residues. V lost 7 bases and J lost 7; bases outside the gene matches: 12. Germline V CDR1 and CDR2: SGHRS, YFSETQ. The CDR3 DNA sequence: TGCGCCAGCCGACCGACAGGGGGTTCCGTGGAGCAGTACTTC. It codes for CASRPTGGSVEQYF.

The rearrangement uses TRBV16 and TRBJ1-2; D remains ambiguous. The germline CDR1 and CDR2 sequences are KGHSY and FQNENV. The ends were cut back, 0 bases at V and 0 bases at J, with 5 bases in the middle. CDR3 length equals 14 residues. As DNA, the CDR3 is TGTGCCAGCAGCCAATCTACTTCTAACTATGGCTACACCTTC. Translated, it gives CASSQSTSNYGYTF.

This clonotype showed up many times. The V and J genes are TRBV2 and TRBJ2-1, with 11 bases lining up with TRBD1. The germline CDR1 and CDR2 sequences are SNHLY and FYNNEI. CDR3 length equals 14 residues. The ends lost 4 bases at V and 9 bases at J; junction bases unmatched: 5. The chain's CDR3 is CASSGDRGEREQFF. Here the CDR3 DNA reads TGTGCCAGCAGTGGGGACAGGGGGGAACGTGAGCAGTTCTTC.

The chain's CDR3 is CASSGTGSGKAEAFF. CDR3 in DNA: TGTGCCAGCAGCGGAACAGGGTCAGGCAAGGCTGAAGCTTTCTTT. V and J are TRBV9 and TRBJ1-1; TRBD1 might be the D (6 bases). The germline CDR1 and CDR2 sequences are SGDLS and YYNGEE. V shed 3 bases and J shed 6 bases, with 18 bases lying between them. This CDR3 has 15 residues.

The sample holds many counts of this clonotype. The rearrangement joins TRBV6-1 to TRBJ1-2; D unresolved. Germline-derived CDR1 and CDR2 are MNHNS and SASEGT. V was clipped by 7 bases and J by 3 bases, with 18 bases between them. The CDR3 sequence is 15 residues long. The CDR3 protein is CASTLERTGDYGYTF. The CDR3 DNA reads TGTGCCAGCACCCTCGAACGAACCGGGGACTATGGCTACACCTTC.

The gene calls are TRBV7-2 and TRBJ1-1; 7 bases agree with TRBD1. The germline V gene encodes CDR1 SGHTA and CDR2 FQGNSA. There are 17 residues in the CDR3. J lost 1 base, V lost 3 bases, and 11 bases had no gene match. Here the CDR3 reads CASSFAGGWGGNTEAFF. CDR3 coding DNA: TGTGCCAGCAGCTTCGCAGGGGGTTGGGGCGGGAACACTGAAGCTTTCTTT.

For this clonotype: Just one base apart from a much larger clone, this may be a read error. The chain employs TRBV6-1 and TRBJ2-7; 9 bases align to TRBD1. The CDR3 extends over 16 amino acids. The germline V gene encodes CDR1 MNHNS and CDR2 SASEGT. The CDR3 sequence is CASSHPWGQGTYGQYF. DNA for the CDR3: TGTGCCAGCAGCCACCCCTGGGGACAGGGCACCTACGGGCAGTACTTC.

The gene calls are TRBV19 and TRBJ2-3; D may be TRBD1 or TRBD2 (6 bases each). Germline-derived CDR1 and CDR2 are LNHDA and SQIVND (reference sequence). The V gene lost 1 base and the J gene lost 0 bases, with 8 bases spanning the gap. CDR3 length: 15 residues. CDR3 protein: CASSIAGASTDTQYF. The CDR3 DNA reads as TGTGCCAGTAGTATAGCGGGGGCGAGCACAGATACGCAGTATTTT.

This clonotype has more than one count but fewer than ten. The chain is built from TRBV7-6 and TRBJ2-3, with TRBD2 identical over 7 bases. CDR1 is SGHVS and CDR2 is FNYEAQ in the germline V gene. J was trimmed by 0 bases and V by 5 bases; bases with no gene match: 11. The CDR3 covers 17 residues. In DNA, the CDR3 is TGTGCCAGCAGCCTACGGGTAGCGGGTCAAAGCACAGATACGCAGTATTTT. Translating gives CASSLRVAGQSTDTQYF.

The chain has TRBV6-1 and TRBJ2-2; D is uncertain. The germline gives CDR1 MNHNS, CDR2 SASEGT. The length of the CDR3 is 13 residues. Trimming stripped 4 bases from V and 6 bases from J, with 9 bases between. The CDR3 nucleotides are TGTGCCAGCAGTGGTGTCGCCCCCGGGGAGCTGTTTTTT. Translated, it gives CASSGVAPGELFF.

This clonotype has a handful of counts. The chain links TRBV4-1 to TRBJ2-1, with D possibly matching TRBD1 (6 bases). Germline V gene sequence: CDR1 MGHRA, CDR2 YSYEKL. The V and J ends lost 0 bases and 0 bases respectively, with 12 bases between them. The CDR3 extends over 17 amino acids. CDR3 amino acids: CASSQDGQPSSYNEQFF. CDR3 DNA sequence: TGCGCCAGCAGCCAAGATGGACAGCCGAGCTCCTACAATGAGCAGTTCTTC.

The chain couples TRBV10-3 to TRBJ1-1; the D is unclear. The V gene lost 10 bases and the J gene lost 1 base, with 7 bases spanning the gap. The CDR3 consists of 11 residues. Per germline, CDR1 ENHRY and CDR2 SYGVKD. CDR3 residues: CATGKNTEAFF. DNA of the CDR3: TGTGCCACCGGGAAGAACACTGAAGCTTTCTTT.

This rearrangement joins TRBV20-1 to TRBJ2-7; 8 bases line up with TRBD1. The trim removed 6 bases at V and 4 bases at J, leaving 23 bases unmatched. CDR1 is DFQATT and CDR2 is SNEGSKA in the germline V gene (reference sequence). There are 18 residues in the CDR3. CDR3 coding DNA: TGCAGTGCAAAAGGACAGGGAGTTCCGATGTTAGTTCCTTACGAGCAGTACTTC. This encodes CSAKGQGVPMLVPYEQYF.

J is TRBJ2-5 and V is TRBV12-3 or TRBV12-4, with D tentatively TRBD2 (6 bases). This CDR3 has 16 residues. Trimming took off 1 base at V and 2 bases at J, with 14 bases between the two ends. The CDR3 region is CASSLGWRGEQETQYF. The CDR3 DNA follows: TGTGCCAGCAGTTTAGGTTGGCGGGGCGAACAAGAGACCCAGTACTTC.

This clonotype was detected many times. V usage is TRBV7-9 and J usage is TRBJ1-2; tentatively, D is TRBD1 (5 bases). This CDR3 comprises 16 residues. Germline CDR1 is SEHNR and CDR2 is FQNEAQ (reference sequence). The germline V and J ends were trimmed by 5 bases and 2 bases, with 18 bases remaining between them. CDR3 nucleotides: TGTGCCAGCAGCCAGCCTCGTGACGGGGCAAACTATGGCTACACCTTC. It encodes CASSQPRDGANYGYTF.

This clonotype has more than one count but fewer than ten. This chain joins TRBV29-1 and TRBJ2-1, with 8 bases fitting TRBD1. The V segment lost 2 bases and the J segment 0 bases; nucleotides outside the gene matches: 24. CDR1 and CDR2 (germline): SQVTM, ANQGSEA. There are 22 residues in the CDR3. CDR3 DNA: TGCAGCGTTGAACCGACTGCCCCGCGGGACAGGAGTCATAAGGGCTCCTACAATGAGCAGTTCTTC. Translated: CSVEPTAPRDRSHKGSYNEQFF.